This TCR beta chain was identified during a study of blood T cell repertoires in COVID-19. At the level of the study: Samples taken during acute and convalescent COVID-19 were collected in the United States, Italy and Spain. The analysed material was cDNA or gDNA that came from T cells, B-cell-depleted T cells, or PBMCs.

Germline CDR1 reads MGHRA; CDR2 reads YSYEKL. V was cut by 4 bases and J by 2 bases, with 14 bases left in between. The CDR3 has 16 residues. As processed by the authors: Estimates of nucleated cell counts were drawn from the amplification of reference gene primers. Profiled with immunoSEQ multiplex PCR; TCRdb holds only in-frame clones, not every one. The DNA was the basis for D and trimming; V, J and clone size are from that table. The table includes about 500,000 clones, less than 90% detected once. Sequences were obtained from peripheral blood. This TCR was sampled from a woman aged 50 to 60 with COVID-19, enrolled during active disease. The gene calls are TRBV4-1 and TRBJ2-2; perhaps TRBD2 as D (5 bases). The CDR3 here is CASSLAGVGNTGELFF. The CDR3 bases are TGCGCCAGCAGCCTTGCCGGGGTAGGAAACACCGGGGAGCTGTTTTTT.